These 28 T cell receptor beta chains came from one sample sequenced in a study of neurological immune-mediated disorders. TCRdb independently ran MiXCR on the 5' RACE reads; one entry per CDR3 protein. The sample has tens of thousands of distinct CDR3 sequences, roughly 18% seen once; the top ten hold 15%. Sequences were obtained from PBMCs. Receptors were obtained from a woman aged 40 to 49 in good health.

This clonotype came up many times. The chain combines TRBV7-9 with TRBJ2-3, with D perhaps TRBD2 (6 bases). Between the trimmed V and J ends, which lost 5 bases and 2 bases, there was a span of 20 bases. This CDR3 has 17 residues. From germline, CDR1 is SEHNR and CDR2 FQNEAQ (reference sequence). Written as DNA, the CDR3 is TGTGCCAGCAGCGCCGGGACTTTCTCCTCCTTCACAGATACGCAGTATTTT. Translating it yields CASSAGTFSSFTDTQYF.

This clonotype came up many times. V usage is TRBV4-1 and J usage is TRBJ1-4; possible D gene TRBD1, 5 bases. The V end lost 4 bases, the J end lost 0 bases, and 24 bases lay between the germline ends. The V gene's germline CDR1 is MGHRA and CDR2 YSYEKL. The CDR3 spans 20 residues. CDR3 sequence: CASSPTTGRTSLATNEKLFF. The CDR3 DNA sequence: TGCGCCAGCAGCCCTACGACGGGACGGACTAGCCTTGCAACTAATGAAAAACTGTTTTTT.

On this clonotype itself: Compared with germline, one end of the junction differs, possibly owing to a read error. J is TRBJ2-2 and V is TRBV5-6; no firm D call. CDR1 and CDR2 from the germline V gene are SGHDT and YYEEEE. The CDR3 is made up of 12 amino acids. This chain's CDR3 is CASSFNTGELFF. For the CDR3, the DNA is TGTGCCAGCAGCTTTAACACCGGAGAGCTGTTTTTT.

This clonotype was picked up many times. The chain recombines TRBV7-8 with TRBJ2-4; a possible D gene is TRBD2 (5 bases). The CDR3 spans 13 residues. From germline, CDR1 is SGHVS and CDR2 FQNEAQ. Trimming took 5 bases from V and 1 from J, leaving 6 bases between them. This CDR3 is CASSPGAKNIQYF. DNA for the CDR3: TGTGCCAGCAGCCCGGGGGCCAAAAACATTCAGTACTTC.

This chain links TRBV30 with TRBJ2-6; TRBD2 is a possible D gene (6 bases). The CDR3 extends over 12 amino acids. Between the trimmed V and J ends, which lost 8 bases and 4 bases, there was a span of 9 bases. Germline lookup yields CDR1 GTSNPN and CDR2 SVGIG (reference sequence). The CDR3 coding sequence is TGTGCCCGACTAGGAGGGGCCAACGTCCTGACTTTC. Encoded protein: CARLGGANVLTF.

This clonotype was observed at least ten times. The chain carries TRBV5-6 and TRBJ2-1, with D tentatively TRBD2 (6 bases). The V and J ends lost 6 bases and 6 bases respectively, with 25 bases between them. There are 17 residues in the CDR3. Germline-derived CDR1 and CDR2 are SGHDT and YYEEEE. CDR3 in DNA: TGTGCCAGCACCCTCCTCCCTACTAGCCGAGGGTCCAATGAGCAGTTCTTC. Its translation is CASTLLPTSRGSNEQFF.

This clonotype has a count of ten or more. The rearrangement links TRBV7-6 to TRBJ2-5; 8 nucleotides match TRBD1. The CDR3 spans 15 residues. Germline CDR1 reads SGHVS; CDR2 reads FNYEAQ. V gave up 5 bases and J gave up 3 bases; unmatched junction bases: 8. CDR3 region: CASSDRTGFKETQYF. The CDR3 bases are TGTGCCAGCAGCGACCGGACAGGGTTTAAAGAGACCCAGTACTTC.

CDR3 amino acids: CASSRWGTGGTGELFF. The CDR3 coding sequence is TGTGCCAGCAGCCGTTGGGGCACAGGGGGCACCGGGGAGCTGTTTTTT. The chain combines TRBV5-6 with TRBJ2-2; TRBD1 aligns across 8 bases. Germline V lookup: CDR1 SGHDT, CDR2 YYEEEE. The J segment lost 4 bases and the V segment lost 4 bases, leaving 9 bases of the junction unmatched. The CDR3 loop spans 16 amino acids.

In its sample, this clonotype was seen many times. This chain links TRBV6-2 or TRBV6-3 with TRBJ2-1; 9 nucleotides align to TRBD1. CDR3 size: 19 residues. Trimming cost V 6 bases and J 8 bases; bases outside gene matches: 23. Germline V gene sequence: CDR1 MNHEY, CDR2 SVGEGT. The CDR3 DNA is TGTGCCAGCAGCCAAGTCCCGGGACAGGGTTTAGCGATTTATTATGAGCAGTTCTTC. It specifies CASSQVPGQGLAIYYEQFF.

This clonotype appeared many times. The rearrangement uses TRBV6-4 and TRBJ1-1; 7 bases align to TRBD1. The CDR3 has 19 residues. J lost 5 bases, V lost 0 bases, and 18 bases had no gene match. CDR1 is MRHNA, CDR2 SNTAGT, per germline. Here the CDR3 reads CASSDSNVGVRGRRTEAFF. CDR3 sequence (DNA): TGTGCCAGCAGTGACTCTAACGTAGGTGTGAGGGGGCGTAGAACTGAAGCTTTCTTT.

In this sample, this clonotype turned up many times. The chain recombines TRBV29-1 with TRBJ2-5, with a tentative D call TRBD2 (6 bases). Germline CDR1 and CDR2: SQVTM and ANQGSEA. V was cut by 4 bases and J by 2 bases, with 14 bases left in between. CDR3 length: 14 amino acids. The CDR3, as DNA: TGCAGCGTTGGTGATGGGAGGACACAAGAGACCCAGTACTTC. It encodes CSVGDGRTQETQYF.

This clonotype was found many times. The gene calls are TRBV13 and TRBJ1-2, with 11 bases lining up with TRBD1. This CDR3 region has 15 residues. Unmatched junction bases numbered 7, after V lost 4 bases and J lost 6 bases. In germline, CDR1 is PRHDT, CDR2 FYEKMQ (reference sequence). Here the CDR3 DNA reads TGTGCCAGCAGCTACGGACAGGGGGCGCGCCATGGCTACACCTTC. It yields the protein CASSYGQGARHGYTF.

This clonotype was counted at least ten times. The V gene is TRBV5-4, the J gene TRBJ1-4, with TRBD1 matching over 10 bases. CDR3 length equals 13 residues. CDR1 is SGHNT, CDR2 YYREEE, per germline (reference sequence). With 9 bases clipped from V and 8 bases from J, the junction kept 7 bases outside the gene matches. The CDR3 sequence: CATSRDRGEKLFF. The CDR3 nucleotides are TGTGCCACCTCCCGGGACAGGGGAGAAAAACTGTTTTTT.

This clonotype was recorded at least ten times. This chain connects TRBV5-1 to TRBJ1-2, with 9 bases fitting TRBD1. The germline V gene has CDR1 SGHRS and CDR2 YFSETQ. Germline trimming cut 5 bases from V and 2 bases from J; bases unmatched to any gene: 4. The CDR3 totals 14 residues. This CDR3 is CASRWDRDNYGYTF. The CDR3 DNA reads TGCGCCAGCAGATGGGACAGGGACAACTATGGCTACACCTTC.

This clonotype has ten or more counts. This rearrangement joins TRBV5-1 to TRBJ1-1; tentatively, D is TRBD1 (5 bases). Per germline, CDR1 SGHRS and CDR2 YFSETQ. The CDR3 extends over 13 amino acids. The germline V and J ends were trimmed by 9 bases and 5 bases, with 17 bases remaining between them. For the CDR3, the DNA is TGCGCCACCGGTCAGGGAACGGGGACTGAAGCTTTCTTT. Translating it yields CATGQGTGTEAFF.

The chain couples TRBV11-2 to TRBJ1-1; the D is unclear. Trimming stripped 5 bases from V and 7 bases from J, with 23 bases between. The CDR3 is 16 residues long. In germline, CDR1 is SGHAT, CDR2 FQNNGV. The DNA of the CDR3 is TGTGCCAGCAGCAACAGACGAGGACCTAACCGGGTTGAAGCTTTCTTT. Amino acids: CASSNRRGPNRVEAFF.

This clonotype came up many times. The rearrangement uses TRBV20-1 and TRBJ1-5, with 7 bases matching TRBD1. The germline CDR1 and CDR2 sequences are DFQATT and SNEGSKA (reference sequence). CDR3 length: 16 amino acids. Trimming took 0 bases from V and 10 from J; bases not matched to a gene: 15. CDR3 DNA sequence: TGCAGTGCTAGAGATTCGGGACAGTTATCAGCTAGTCCCCAGCATTTT. This translates into CSARDSGQLSASPQHF.

The V gene is TRBV30, the J gene TRBJ1-1; D is unresolved. There are 15 residues in the CDR3. Per the germline V gene, CDR1 is GTSNPN and CDR2 is SVGIG (reference sequence). V was cut by 0 bases and J by 0 bases, with 11 bases left in between. This CDR3 is CAWSVLYGMNTEAFF. CDR3 DNA sequence: TGTGCCTGGAGTGTCTTATATGGAATGAACACTGAAGCTTTCTTT. Full variable domain (missing parts from reference TRBV30 and TRBJ1-1): SQTIHQWPATLVQPVGSPLSLECTVEGTSNPNLYWYRQAAGRGLQLLFYSVGIGQISSEVPQNLSASRPQDRQFILSSKKLLLSDSGFYLCAWSVLYGMNTEAFFGQGTRLTVV.

This clonotype showed up many times. The chain carries TRBV15 and TRBJ2-1; the D is unclear. Germline CDR1 reads LNHNV; CDR2 reads YYDKDF (reference sequence). The CDR3 sequence is 15 residues long. V lost 0 bases to trimming and J lost 6 bases, with 12 bases between them. CDR3 residues: CATSRDRLGSNEQFF. In DNA form, the CDR3 reads TGTGCCACCAGCAGAGATAGATTAGGGTCCAATGAGCAGTTCTTC.

The chain uses TRBV4-1 and TRBJ1-6; maybe TRBD1 (6 bases). This CDR3 spans 18 amino acids. V gave up 6 bases and J gave up 9 bases, with 27 bases separating them. The V gene's germline CDR1 is MGHRA and CDR2 YSYEKL. CDR3: CASSPFSGGRVGGSPLHF. CDR3 sequence (DNA): TGCGCCAGCAGTCCCTTCAGTGGGGGGCGCGTCGGGGGTTCACCCCTCCACTTT.

This clonotype was picked up many times. The chain couples TRBV4-3 to TRBJ1-1, with 7 nucleotides matching TRBD1. The CDR3 length is 14 residues. Germline V lookup: CDR1 LGHNA, CDR2 YSLEER. Trimming took 0 bases from V and 5 from J; bases not matched to a gene: 3. CDR3 protein: CASSQDRGGTEAFF. CDR3 DNA: TGCGCCAGCAGCCAAGACAGGGGGGGTACTGAAGCTTTCTTT.

This clonotype was recorded only once. This rearrangement joins TRBV6-6 to TRBJ2-3, with TRBD1 identical over 8 bases. Germline V gene sequence: CDR1 MNHNY, CDR2 SVGAGI (reference sequence). This CDR3 is 15 amino acids long. V lost 5 bases, J lost 4 bases, and 8 bases stayed unmatched. This chain's CDR3 is CASSTGGLGADTQYF. CDR3 nucleotides: TGTGCCAGCAGTACAGGGGGGCTGGGCGCAGATACGCAGTATTTT.

This clonotype occurred many times. The rearrangement links TRBV12-3 or TRBV12-4 to TRBJ2-3; D is undetermined. This CDR3 has 12 residues. V was cut by 5 bases and J by 6 bases, with 9 bases left in between. The CDR3 coding sequence is TGTGCCAGCAGTCCCCCAACCGATACGCAGTATTTT. Translation: CASSPPTDTQYF.

The CDR3 sequence is CSARDFWTGLTDTQYF. CDR3 coding DNA: TGCAGTGCTAGAGATTTTTGGACAGGGTTAACAGATACGCAGTATTTT. This rearrangement joins TRBV20-1 to TRBJ2-3, with TRBD1 matching 8 bases. Germline loops: CDR1 DFQATT, CDR2 SNEGSKA (reference sequence). With 0 bases clipped from V and 3 bases from J, the junction kept 8 bases outside the gene matches. CDR3 size: 16 residues.

Ten or more counts support this clonotype. The V call is TRBV7-9, the J call TRBJ2-3, with 10 nucleotides matching TRBD2. The V gene's germline CDR1 is SEHNR and CDR2 FQNEAQ (reference sequence). V lost 4 bases, J lost 5 bases, and 6 bases stayed unmatched. The length of the CDR3 is 15 residues. In DNA, the CDR3 is TGTGCCAGCAGCTCTCTAAGCGGGGGGGAAGATACGCAGTATTTT. As protein: CASSSLSGGEDTQYF.

The chain carries TRBV29-1 and TRBJ1-1, with D possibly TRBD1 on 5 matching bases. The V end lost 7 bases, the J end lost 0 bases, and 12 bases lay between the germline ends. This CDR3 has 13 residues. The germline gives CDR1 SQVTM, CDR2 ANQGSEA. This chain's CDR3 is CSARRTLNTEAFF. CDR3 nucleotides: TGCAGCGCAAGAAGGACACTGAACACTGAAGCTTTCTTT.

This clonotype was seen repeatedly, ten times or more. This chain connects TRBV6-2 or TRBV6-3 to TRBJ1-5, with D maybe TRBD1 (5 bases). The CDR3 sequence is 15 residues long. V was trimmed by 6 bases and J by 6 bases, leaving 18 bases between them. CDR1 and CDR2 (germline): MNHEY, SVGEGT. CDR3 nucleotide sequence: TGTGCCAGCAGCGGGCGGGGGTCCGGGACTCAGCCCCAGCATTTT. Translating it yields CASSGRGSGTQPQHF.

Ten or more counts support this clonotype. The chain recombines TRBV28 with TRBJ2-5, with unresolved D. CDR1 MDHEN and CDR2 SYDVKM come from the germline V gene. Between the trimmed V and J ends, which lost 3 bases and 5 bases, there was a span of 10 bases. The CDR3 extends over 13 amino acids. CDR3 DNA sequence: TGTGCCAGCAGTTTTGGCCTTGGCGAGACCCAGTACTTC. Its protein is CASSFGLGETQYF. The full variable domain, rest sourced from reference TRBV28 and TRBJ2-5, is DVKVTQSSRYLVKRTGEKVFLECVQDMDHENMFWYRQDPGLGLRLIYFSYDVKMKEKGDIPEGYSVSREKKERFSLILESASTNQTSMYLCASSFGLGETQYFGPGTRLLVL.